This T cell receptor (beta chain) was recorded in a study of blood T cell repertoires in COVID-19. Study at large: Donors in the United States, Italy and Spain gave samples during acute or convalescent COVID-19. Sample material is recorded as cDNA or gDNA derived from T cells, B-cell-depleted T cells, or PBMCs.

This clone has just one count. Under the authors' procedure: Nucleated cell number was recorded as an estimate derived from reference gene primer amplification. The repertoire was sequenced with immunoSEQ multiplex PCR; TCRdb's copy has only in-frame clones and lacks some. V and J calls plus clone size are reproduced from that table; the DNA served to infer D and trimming. The table lists around 270,000 clones, more than 75% of them singletons, with about 2.1% in the top ten. V lost 0 bases, J lost 7 bases, and 10 bases stayed unmatched. From germline, CDR1 is LGHDT and CDR2 YNNKEL (reference sequence). This CDR3 has 16 amino acids.

The specimen was peripheral blood. The chain recombines TRBV3-1 (or the pseudogene TRBV3-2) with TRBJ2-7; 9 positions agree with TRBD2. The source is a woman aged 45-60 years with acute or convalescent COVID-19. CDR3 region: CASSQDYDSGSWEQYF. The DNA for the CDR3 is TGTGCCAGCAGCCAAGATTACGATAGCGGGAGCTGGGAGCAGTACTTC.